These T cell receptor beta chains were read from a single sample in a study of control samples from healthy donors and cancer patients. Repertoires were generated with immunoSEQ multiplex PCR, while TCRdb's copy carries only in-frame clones and drops some. The sample contains roughly 100,000 clones, roughly 88% of which appear only once. Sequenced sample: blood. The receptor source for this set is a man aged 25 to 40 in good health. The CDR3 runs from the conserved cysteine through the conserved F or W. A D gene is named only where the DNA matches it firmly. Part of the rows lack a size; the others show once, few, many or a class for expanded clones.

NA,TRBJ1-3,TRBV11-2,TRBD1,TGTGCCAGCAGCCCATGGACAGGGGGTACTGGAAACACCATATATTTT,CASSPWTGGTGNTIYF
NA,TRBJ1-2,TRBV30,NA,TGTGCCTGGAGTGGTATATCCGGGACCCGTTCTCTCTATGGCTACACCTTC,CAWSGISGTRSLYGYTF
NA,TRBJ1-1,TRBV5-1,NA,TGCGCCAGCAGCCCGGGTCACGGTACCCTGAACACTGAAGCTTTCTTT,CASSPGHGTLNTEAFF
NA,TRBJ1-2,TRBV9,TRBD1,TGTGCCAGCAGCCAAGGTGGACAGGGGCTGGACTATGGCTACACCTTC,CASSQGGQGLDYGYTF
NA,TRBJ2-3,TRBV6-5,TRBD2,TGTGCCAGCAGTTCCGGACTAGCGGGAGCGCCAGATACGCAGTATTTT,CASSSGLAGAPDTQYF
NA,TRBJ2-7,TRBV2,TRBD2,TGTGCCAGCGGCCCCGAAAGGACTAGCTACGAGCAGTACTTC,CASGPERTSYEQYF
NA,TRBJ2-3,TRBV6-2/TRBV6-3,TRBD2,TGTGCCAGCAGCGGGGGGCGGGAGGGCACAGATACGCAGTATTTT,CASSGGREGTDTQYF
NA,TRBJ1-2,TRBV7-9,NA,TGTGCCAGCAGCCGTCGAGGGGACTATGGCTACACCTTC,CASSRRGDYGYTF
NA,TRBJ2-3,TRBV6-5,NA,TGTGCCAGCACTTTGGGCGGTAGCACAGATACGCAGTATTTT,CASTLGGSTDTQYF
NA,TRBJ2-7,TRBV4-2,NA,TGTGCCAGCAGCCCCGGGCAGGGAGGAAGGCCTACCTCCTACGAGCAGTACTTC,CASSPGQGGRPTSYEQYF
NA,TRBJ1-1,TRBV19,NA,TGTGCCAGTAGTATGAATAGAAACACTGAAGCTTTCTTT,CASSMNRNTEAFF
NA,TRBJ2-1,TRBV11-2,NA,TGTGCCAGCAGCGCGCGATACAATGAGCAGTTCTTC,CASSARYNEQFF
NA,TRBJ1-2,TRBV27,NA,TGTGCCAGCAGTTTACAGGGGTTTAGCTACACCTTC,CASSLQGFSYTF
once,TRBJ2-7,TRBV27,NA,TGTGCCAGCAGTTTAGGCAGGAGCTACGAGCAGTACTTC,CASSLGRSYEQYF
once,TRBJ2-6,TRBV24-1,NA,TGTGCCACCAGTGATTTGGAGGGTAGGGGGTCTGGGGCCAACGTCCTGACTTTC,CATSDLEGRGSGANVLTF
NA,TRBJ1-6,TRBV28,NA,TGTGCCAGCAAGTTTTTGGCCGCGGATTATAATTCACCCCTCCACTTT,CASKFLAADYNSPLHF
NA,TRBJ1-1,TRBV28,NA,TGTGCCAGCAGTAGACAGCCCACTGAAGCTTTCTTT,CASSRQPTEAFF
NA,TRBJ1-3,TRBV27,TRBD1,TGTGCCAGCAGTCCCACCGCGGGACAGCTTGTAACTGGAAACACCATATATTTT,CASSPTAGQLVTGNTIYF
few,TRBJ1-5,TRBV27,NA,TGTGCCAGCAGTGCAGCTTATAGCAATCAGCCCCAGCATTTT,CASSAAYSNQPQHF
NA,TRBJ1-4,TRBV7-2,TRBD1,TGTGCCAGCAGCCTCGGGACAGGAATAAATGAAAAACTGTTTTTT,CASSLGTGINEKLFF
NA,TRBJ2-3,TRBV19,NA,TGTGCCAGTAGTGGGTGGGACCTGGACCGGGAAGCAGATACGCAGTATTTT,CASSGWDLDREADTQYF
NA,TRBJ1-5,TRBV19,NA,TGTGCCAGTAATCGAGGGTATGGCAATCAGCCCCAGCATTTT,CASNRGYGNQPQHF
NA,TRBJ2-1,TRBV9,TRBD2,TGTGCCAGCAGCGACCCTAGCGGGAGGACCTACAATGAGCAGTTCTTC,CASSDPSGRTYNEQFF
NA,TRBJ1-5,TRBV2,NA,TGTGCCAGCAGTCCCGGGACATTAGCCAGTCAGCCCCAGCATTTT,CASSPGTLASQPQHF
NA,TRBJ1-2,TRBV7-8,NA,TGTGCCAGCAGCTGGGGGGGCAGGGGAGAGGGTGGCTACACCTTC,CASSWGGRGEGGYTF
NA,TRBJ2-7,TRBV6-6,NA,TGTGCCAGCAGTCTCGACACGCTTCGTCCCTACGAGCAGTACTTC,CASSLDTLRPYEQYF
few,TRBJ1-5,TRBV6-1,TRBD1,TGTGCCAGCAGTGAAAGGGGGCCCCTTAGTGTAGGACAGCCCCAGCATTTT,CASSERGPLSVGQPQHF
NA,TRBJ2-2,TRBV7-9,TRBD1,TGTGCCAGCAGACTGACAGGGGGCGAAACCGGGGAGCTGTTTTTT,CASRLTGGETGELFF
NA,TRBJ1-3,TRBV7-9,NA,TGTGCCAGCAGCTCCATCTACAGGACCTCTGGAAACACCATATATTTT,CASSSIYRTSGNTIYF
NA,TRBJ2-7,TRBV5-1,TRBD2,TGCGCCAGCAGCTTGGGTAGCGGGAGACAGTACGAGCAGTACTTC,CASSLGSGRQYEQYF
NA,TRBJ2-1,TRBV4-2,TRBD2,TGTGCCAGCAGCCAAGATTCGGGAGGATCTTACAATGAGCAGTTCTTC,CASSQDSGGSYNEQFF
NA,TRBJ2-1,TRBV6-1,NA,TGTGCCAGCAGTGACCTAGGGTTCAATGAGCAGTTCTTC,CASSDLGFNEQFF
once,TRBJ2-3,TRBV9,NA,TGTGCCAGCAGCTCGGGGGTTAGCGGCTTACGCACAGATACGCAGTATTTT,CASSSGVSGLRTDTQYF
NA,TRBJ2-7,TRBV9,TRBD2,TGTGCCAGCAGCGTCACTAGCGGGAGCTTATACGAGCAGTACTTC,CASSVTSGSLYEQYF
NA,TRBJ1-1,TRBV28,NA,TGTGCCAGCAGTTTATTAGCAGGGTCGGGCACTGAAGCTTTCTTT,CASSLLAGSGTEAFF
NA,TRBJ1-5,TRBV28,NA,TGTGCCAGCAGTTATGGGGTGAGTCAGCCCCAGCATTTT,CASSYGVSQPQHF
NA,TRBJ1-2,TRBV5-4,NA,TGTGCCAGCAGCTCCCAGTTCATTAGTCCTAACTATGGCTACACCTTC,CASSSQFISPNYGYTF
once,TRBJ2-1,TRBV28,TRBD1,TGTGCCAGCAGTTTAGGGCAGGGGACAGTGGTCTTC,CASSLGQGTVVF
NA,TRBJ1-3,TRBV9,NA,TGTGCCAGCAGCGTAGACAGGATCTCTGGAAACACCATATATTTT,CASSVDRISGNTIYF
NA,TRBJ2-5,TRBV28,NA,TGTGCCAGCAGTTTACCATACCAAGAGACCCAGTACTTC,CASSLPYQETQYF
NA,TRBJ2-1,TRBV9,TRBD2,TGTGCCAGCAGCCCCCGACTAGCGGGAGCCCTCAATGAGCAGTTCTTC,CASSPRLAGALNEQFF
NA,TRBJ2-7,TRBV29-1,NA,TGCAGCGTCCTCGGGCCCAGGGACTACGAGCAGTACTTC,CSVLGPRDYEQYF
NA,TRBJ1-4,TRBV27,NA,TGTGCCAGCAGAGACTCAGGGACAACTAATGAAAAACTGTTTTTT,CASRDSGTTNEKLFF
NA,TRBJ1-2,TRBV3-1/TRBV3-2,TRBD1,TGTGCCAGCAGCCAAGATCTAGGACAGGCCTCTCCGTATGGCTACACCTTC,CASSQDLGQASPYGYTF
NA,TRBJ2-5,TRBV19,TRBD1,TGTGCCAGTAGGCGACAGGGTGGGGAGACCCAGTACTTC,CASRRQGGETQYF
NA,TRBJ1-4,TRBV5-1,NA,TGCGCCAGCAGCCGCAACGGGGCCGAGCATGAAAAACTGTTTTTT,CASSRNGAEHEKLFF
NA,TRBJ1-5,TRBV21-1,NA,TGTGCCAGCAGCAAAGCGGGACAGGGCAATCAGCCCCAGCATTTT,CASSKAGQGNQPQHF
NA,TRBJ2-2,TRBV28,NA,TGTGCCAGCAGCGACTCTTTAGCGTCCGGGGAGCTGTTTTTT,CASSDSLASGELFF
NA,TRBJ2-1,TRBV4-2,NA,TGTGCCAGCAGCCAAGACTTCAGGGCCCGATCGATCGAGCAGTTCTTC,CASSQDFRARSIEQFF
once,TRBJ2-3,TRBV5-1,TRBD2,TGCGCCAGCAGCTTAGGGGCGGGAGTGGGCCATGATACGCAGTATTTT,CASSLGAGVGHDTQYF
once,TRBJ2-7,TRBV29-1,TRBD1,TGCAGCGTCGGACAGGACCTGGGCGAGCAGTACTTC,CSVGQDLGEQYF
NA,TRBJ1-3,TRBV4-1,NA,TGCGCCAGCAGCCAAGAGGGTTCTGGGGTCCGGGGAAACACCATATATTTT,CASSQEGSGVRGNTIYF